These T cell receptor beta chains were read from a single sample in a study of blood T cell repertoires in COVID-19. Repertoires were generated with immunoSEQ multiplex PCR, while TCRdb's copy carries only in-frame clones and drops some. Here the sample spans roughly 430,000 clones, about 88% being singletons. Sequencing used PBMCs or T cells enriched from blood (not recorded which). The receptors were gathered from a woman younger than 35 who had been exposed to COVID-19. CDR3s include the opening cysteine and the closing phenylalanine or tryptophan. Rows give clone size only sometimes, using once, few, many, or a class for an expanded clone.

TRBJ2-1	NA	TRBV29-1	CSVDFRDTYNEQFF
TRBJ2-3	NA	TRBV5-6	CASSSGSIDTQYF
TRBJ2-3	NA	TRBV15	CATSRAGTSTDTQYF
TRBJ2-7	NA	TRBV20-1	CSASGGWEQYF
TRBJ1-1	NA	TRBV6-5	CASTNGARGTEAFF
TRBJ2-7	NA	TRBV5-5	CASSLTRTSGLYEQYF
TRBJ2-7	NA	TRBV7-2	CASSLVLRGQGNHEQYF
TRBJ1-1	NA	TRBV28	CASRDVGGGGAEAFF
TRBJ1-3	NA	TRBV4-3	CASSQDPGSGNTIYF
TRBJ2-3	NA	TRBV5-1	CASRVRGITDTQYF
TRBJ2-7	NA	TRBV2	CASSLGAPTYEQYF
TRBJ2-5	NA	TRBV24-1	CATADRGQETQYF
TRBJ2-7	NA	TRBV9	CASSVSAGGTYEQYF
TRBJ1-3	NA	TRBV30	CAWSGGTGNTIYF
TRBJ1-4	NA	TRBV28	CASSLRFGTAQGEKLFF
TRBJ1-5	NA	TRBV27	CASSLDRFQPQHF
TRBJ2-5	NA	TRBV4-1	CASSPLARGAQETQYF
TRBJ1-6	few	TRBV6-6	CASSYQGQNSPLHF
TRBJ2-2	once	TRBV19	CASIEAGFGQDTGELFF
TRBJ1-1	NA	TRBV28	CASSTDMTRLNTEAFF
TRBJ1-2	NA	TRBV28	CASSLTEERGGYTF
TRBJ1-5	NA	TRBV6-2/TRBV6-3	CASSQTGGSNQPQHF
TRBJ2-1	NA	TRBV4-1	CASSQGAASGSNYNEQFF
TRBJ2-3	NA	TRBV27	CASSLVEGAADTQYF
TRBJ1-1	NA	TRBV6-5	CASRGVGTVVEAFF
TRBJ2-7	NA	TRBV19	CASSVLAGGPREEQYF
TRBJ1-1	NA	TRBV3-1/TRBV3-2	CASSPLQDMNTEAFF
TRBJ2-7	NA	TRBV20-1	CSAKGPGEQYF
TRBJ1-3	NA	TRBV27	CASSPDRASSGNTIYF
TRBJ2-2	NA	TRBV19	CASSTGQGHSGELFF
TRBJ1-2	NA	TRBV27	CASSLLGDRVEGYTF
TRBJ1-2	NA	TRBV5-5	CASSLTTGYGYTF
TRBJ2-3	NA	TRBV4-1	CASSQGGTGPDTQYF
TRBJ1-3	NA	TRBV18	CASSLQGVAGNTIYF
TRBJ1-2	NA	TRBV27	CASSLSMPGQEDGYTF
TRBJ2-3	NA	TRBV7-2	CASSLRTSGDTQYF
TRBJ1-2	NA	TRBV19	CASSALQGFYGYTF
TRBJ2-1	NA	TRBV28	CASSEGGLARNEQFF
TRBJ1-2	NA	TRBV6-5	CASSPGRFYGYTF
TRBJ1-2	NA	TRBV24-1	CATSGAYGYTF
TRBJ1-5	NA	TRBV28	CASSLEGVKSNQPQHF
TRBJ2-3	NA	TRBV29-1	CSVRNSTYTDTQYF
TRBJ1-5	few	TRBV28	CASRPQEFNQPQHF
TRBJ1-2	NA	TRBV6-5	CASSTTGTGNGYTF
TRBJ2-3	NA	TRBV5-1	CASSPRTSGSVDTQYF
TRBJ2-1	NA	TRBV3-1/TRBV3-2	CASSGTLGYNEQFF
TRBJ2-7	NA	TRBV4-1	CASSQDLTRTYEQYF
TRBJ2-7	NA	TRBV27	CASSLRRQAREQYF
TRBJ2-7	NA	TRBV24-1	CATGDKYYEQYF
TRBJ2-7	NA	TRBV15	CATSRDVELAGVEQYF
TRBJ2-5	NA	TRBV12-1	CASSFAPRLHGVETQYF
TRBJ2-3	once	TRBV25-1	CASSESNGSWTDTQYF
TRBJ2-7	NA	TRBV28	CASSFLRSSYEQYF
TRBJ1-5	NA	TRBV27	CASSLRQSQPQHF
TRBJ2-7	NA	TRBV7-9	CASSLSGGSYEQYF
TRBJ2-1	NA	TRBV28	CASTLGTGVIEQFF